Reported below is one T cell receptor beta chain. Its antigen is unknown. The data were taken from a study of T cells expressing NK-cell markers (dated by TCRdb to the early 2020s). Concerning the study at large: TCR beta-chain repertoires were profiled in sorted CD3+CD56+NKG2C+, CD3+CD56+NKG2C- and CD3+CD56-NKG2C+ T-cell subsets from about 8 donors. Among the eight sequenced donors, only one was HCMV-seronegative, while the other seven were HCMV-seropositive. Randomly selected healthy volunteers, three men and five women, were used as the eight sequenced donors. Sequencing of the libraries produced 2 x 150 bp reads on Illumina HiSeq 2000/2500, MiSeq or NextSeq.

Overall results and qualifications from the work: Those dominant clonotypes were again the most abundant among CD3+CD56-NKG2C+ cells in a few donors, at roughly 25-60.1%. It remained unclear whether the expanded NKG2C-expressing T cell clones were specific for HCMV antigens. In six donors, the dominant CD3+CD56+NKG2C+ clonotypes were among the top 10 CD8+ clonotypes and accounted for about 1.0-7.5% of CD8+ T cells.

The germline V gene provides CDR1 MNHEY and CDR2 SVGAGI. The CDR3 measures 15 amino acids from cysteine to phenylalanine. Only the protein sequence is given. HCMV-specific IgG was detected in serum with a commercial ELISA kit to determine HCMV serostatus. Ficoll density gradient centrifugation was used to isolate peripheral blood mononuclear cells from blood. The sample was run on an Illumina HiSeq 2000. The TCR beta cDNA libraries were made using 5'RACE template switching, a step that added both a universal primer site and unique molecular identifiers. cDNA synthesis was primed from the TCR beta constant segment, followed by two successive PCR amplification steps. The source study handled its data this way. MIGEC was used to demultiplex reads and group the reads by UMI, and MiTCR was used to assemble and quantify clonotypes. To exclude erroneous sequences, only TCR cDNA sequences supported by at least two reads were retained. The tcR package was used for downstream repertoire analysis, and clonotypes were matched between fractions using CDR3 nucleotide sequence together with V segment. VDJmatch was used to annotate antigen specificity against VDJdb, with one amino acid substitution in CDR3 permitted. Once TCRdb had reprocessed the reads, it stored one entry per CDR3 protein sequence and supplied no DNA. The V and J calls were not made by the authors but by TCRdb's processing. The table for this sample records approximately 150,000 distinct CDR3 sequences. The ten largest account for roughly 20% of the sample.

Here the chain combines TRBV6-5 and TRBJ1-1; TCRdb calls TRBD1, which cannot be checked without DNA. The TCR comes from a woman between 18 and 69 years old in good health. Material: blood T cells: a sorted CD56 or NKG2C T cell subset, CD4+ or CD8+ T cells, or bulk PBMC T cells (not recorded which). The CDR3 loop reads CASSYSNQGSTEAFF.